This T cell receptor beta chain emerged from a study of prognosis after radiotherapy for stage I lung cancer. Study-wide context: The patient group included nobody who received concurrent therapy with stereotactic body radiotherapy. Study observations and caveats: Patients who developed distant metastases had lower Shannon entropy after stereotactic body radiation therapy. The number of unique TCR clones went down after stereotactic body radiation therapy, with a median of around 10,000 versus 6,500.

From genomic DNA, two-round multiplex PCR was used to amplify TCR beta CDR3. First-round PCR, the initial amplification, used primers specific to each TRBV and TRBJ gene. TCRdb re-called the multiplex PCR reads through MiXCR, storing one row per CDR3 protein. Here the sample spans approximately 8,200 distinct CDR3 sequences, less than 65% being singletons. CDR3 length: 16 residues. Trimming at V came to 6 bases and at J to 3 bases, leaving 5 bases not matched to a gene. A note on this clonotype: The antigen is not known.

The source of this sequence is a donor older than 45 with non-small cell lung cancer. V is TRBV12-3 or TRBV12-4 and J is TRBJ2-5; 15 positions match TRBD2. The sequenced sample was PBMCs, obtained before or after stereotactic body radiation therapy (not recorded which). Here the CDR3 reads CASSWGTSGGKETQYF. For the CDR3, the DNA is TGTGCCAGCAGCTGGGGGACTAGCGGGGGGAAAGAGACCCAGTACTTC.